A single sample is the source of the 7 T cell receptor beta chains below, sequenced in a study of control samples from healthy donors and cancer patients. Here immunoSEQ multiplex PCR was the method, and the copy in TCRdb shows in-frame clones only, minus some. This table holds roughly 3,000 clones, about 83% found once. The source material was formalin-fixed, paraffin-embedded tissue. These receptors were collected from a male donor with melanoma.

CDR3 in DNA: TGTGCCAGCAGTGCCGCGGGAAAGAGGGGTTACAATGAGCAGTTCTTC. It yields the protein CASSAAGKRGYNEQFF. The chain couples TRBV6-1 to TRBJ2-1; D perhaps matches TRBD2 (6 bases). CDR3 size: 16 residues. CDR1 is MNHNS and CDR2 is SASEGT in the germline V gene. V shed 4 bases and J shed 4 bases, with 17 bases lying between them.

The chain combines TRBV28 with TRBJ2-1, with a weak D call TRBD1 (6 bases). Germline assignment: CDR1 MDHEN and CDR2 SYDVKM. V gave up 6 bases and J gave up 8 bases, with 14 bases separating them. CDR3 length equals 13 residues. CDR3 sequence reads: CASSQIQGDEQFF. Written as DNA, the CDR3 is TGTGCCAGCAGCCAAATACAGGGCGATGAGCAGTTCTTC.

With regard to this clone: Additional DNA sequences in this sample encode the identical CDR3. The chain recombines TRBV7-8 with TRBJ2-7; tentative D call: TRBD2 (6 bases). Per germline, CDR1 SGHVS and CDR2 FQNEAQ. V was cut by 2 bases and J by 3 bases, with 14 bases left in between. The CDR3 sequence is 15 residues long. CDR3 DNA sequence: TGTGCCAGCAGCTTATTGGTTGGTAGCGGCTACGAGCAGTACTTC. This sequence encodes CASSLLVGSGYEQYF.

The chain is built from TRBV7-9 and TRBJ2-7; 7 nucleotides match TRBD2. Germline CDR1 SEHNR, CDR2 FQNEAQ (reference sequence). This CDR3 has 15 residues. V gave up 5 bases and J gave up 0 bases; unmatched junction bases: 7. CDR3 sequence reads: CASSQAGLNSYEQYF. The CDR3, as DNA: TGTGCCAGCAGCCAAGCGGGACTAAACTCCTACGAGCAGTACTTC.

The chain is built from TRBV19 and TRBJ2-7; D may be TRBD2 (6 bases). CDR1 and CDR2 (germline): LNHDA, SQIVND (reference sequence). Trimming cost V 5 bases and J 3 bases, with 14 bases left between them. The length of the CDR3 is 14 residues. CDR3 coding DNA: TGTGCCAGTAGTCCCGGGTTGGGGGGCTACGAGCAGTACTTC. Translating gives CASSPGLGGYEQYF.

This chain links TRBV6-5 with TRBJ2-1; D is perhaps TRBD1 or TRBD2 (7 bases each). Germline V gives CDR1 MNHEY, CDR2 SVGAGI. The ends were cut back, 7 bases at V and 8 bases at J, with 15 bases in the middle. This CDR3 has 13 residues. The CDR3 region is CASNKQGRDEQFF. The CDR3 DNA reads as TGTGCCAGCAATAAACAGGGGAGGGATGAGCAGTTCTTC.

This chain's CDR3 is CASSSRLAGGPGGTQYF. The CDR3, as DNA: TGTGCCAGCAGCTCTCGACTAGCGGGAGGGCCGGGAGGTACGCAGTATTTT. The rearrangement joins TRBV7-9 to TRBJ2-3; 14 bases agree with TRBD2. The trim removed 4 bases at V and 8 bases at J, leaving 11 bases unmatched. Per the germline V gene, CDR1 is SEHNR and CDR2 is FQNEAQ (reference sequence). This CDR3 has 17 residues.